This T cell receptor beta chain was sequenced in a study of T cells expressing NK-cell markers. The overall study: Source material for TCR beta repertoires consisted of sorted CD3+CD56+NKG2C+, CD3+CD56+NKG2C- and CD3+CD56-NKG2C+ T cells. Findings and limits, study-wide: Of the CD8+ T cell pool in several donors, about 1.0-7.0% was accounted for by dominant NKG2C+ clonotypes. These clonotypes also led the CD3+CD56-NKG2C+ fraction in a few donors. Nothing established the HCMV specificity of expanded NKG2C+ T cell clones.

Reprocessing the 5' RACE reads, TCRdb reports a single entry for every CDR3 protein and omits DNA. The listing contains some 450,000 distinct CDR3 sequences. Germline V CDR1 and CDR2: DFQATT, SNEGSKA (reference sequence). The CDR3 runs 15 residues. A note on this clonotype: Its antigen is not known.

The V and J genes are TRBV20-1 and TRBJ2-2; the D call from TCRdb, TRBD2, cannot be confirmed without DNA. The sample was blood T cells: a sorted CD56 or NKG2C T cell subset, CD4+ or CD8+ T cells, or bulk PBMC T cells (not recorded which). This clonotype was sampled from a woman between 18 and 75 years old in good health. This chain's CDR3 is CSASRRAWSPGELFF.